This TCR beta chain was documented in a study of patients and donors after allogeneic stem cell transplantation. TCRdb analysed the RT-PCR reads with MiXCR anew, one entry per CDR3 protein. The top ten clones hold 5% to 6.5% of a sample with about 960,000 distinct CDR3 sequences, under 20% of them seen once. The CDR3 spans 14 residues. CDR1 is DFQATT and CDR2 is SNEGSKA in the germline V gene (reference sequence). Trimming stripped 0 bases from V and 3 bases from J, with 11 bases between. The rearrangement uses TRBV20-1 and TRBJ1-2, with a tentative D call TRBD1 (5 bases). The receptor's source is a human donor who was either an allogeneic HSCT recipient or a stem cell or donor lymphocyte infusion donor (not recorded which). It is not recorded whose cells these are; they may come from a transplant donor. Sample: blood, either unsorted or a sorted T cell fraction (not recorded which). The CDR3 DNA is TGCAGTGCTAGAGAGTACCCAGGGCACTATGGCTACACCTTC. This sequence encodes CSAREYPGHYGYTF.